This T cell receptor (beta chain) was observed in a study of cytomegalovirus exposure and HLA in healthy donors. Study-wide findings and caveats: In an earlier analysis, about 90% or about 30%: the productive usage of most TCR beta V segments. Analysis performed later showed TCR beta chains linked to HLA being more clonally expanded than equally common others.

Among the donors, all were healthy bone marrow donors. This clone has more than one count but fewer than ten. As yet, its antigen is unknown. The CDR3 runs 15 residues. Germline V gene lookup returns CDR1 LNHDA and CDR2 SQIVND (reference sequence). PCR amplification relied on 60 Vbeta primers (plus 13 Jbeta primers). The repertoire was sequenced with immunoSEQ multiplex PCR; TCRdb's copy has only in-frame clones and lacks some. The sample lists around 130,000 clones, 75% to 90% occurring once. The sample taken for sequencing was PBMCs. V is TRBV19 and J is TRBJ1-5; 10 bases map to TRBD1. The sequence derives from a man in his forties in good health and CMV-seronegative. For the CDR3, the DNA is TGTGCTTCAGGGACCGGGACAGGGGGCAATCAGCCCCAGCATTTT. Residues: CASGTGTGGNQPQHF.